The clone carrying this T cell receptor (beta chain) has only a few counts. Antigen unknown. A NOSPECS grade of at least 4, a Clinical Activity Score of at least 3 and duration under 3 months were recorded in ophthalmopathy patients. The investigators amplified TCR beta CDR3 regions from RNA transcripts. A set of HTBI primers served as the primers for a first-round RT-PCR of the TCR CDR3. In TCRdb, the multiplex PCR reads were re-called with MiXCR into one record per CDR3 protein. Of approximately 380,000 distinct CDR3 sequences in the sample, under 20% were seen once. This record comes from a study of T cells in Graves' hyperthyroidism and ophthalmopathy. The CDR3 totals 17 residues. Losses at the gene ends were 0 bases for V and 7 bases for J; bases not matched to a gene: 13. The germline V gene has CDR1 KGHSH and CDR2 LQKENI. Study results and caveats: Most expanded thyroid clonotypes above 0.001 also appeared in blood.

The sample taken for sequencing was blood. This clonotype was obtained from a young man with Graves' ophthalmopathy. J is TRBJ2-5 and V is TRBV18; the match to TRBD1 covers 8 bases. CDR3 nucleotide sequence: TGTGCCAGCTCACCACCTACGACAGGGGCGACGTCGGGGACCCAGTACTTC. Protein: CASSPPTTGATSGTQYF.